These 9 T cell receptor beta chains came from one sample sequenced in a study of control samples from healthy donors and cancer patients. Sequencing was performed with immunoSEQ multiplex PCR; in TCRdb, only in-frame clones are kept and a portion is missing. The data contain approximately 84,000 clones, roughly four fifths of them singletons. Input material: blood. Receptors were obtained from a woman between 55 and 75 years old in good health.

This chain connects TRBV2 to TRBJ1-1; D is ambiguous. CDR3 length: 15 amino acids. Germline V gene lookup returns CDR1 SNHLY and CDR2 FYNNEI. V lost 1 base and J 0 bases, leaving 9 bases between the germline ends. The CDR3 reads CASSEGFFMNTEAFF. CDR3 DNA sequence: TGTGCCAGCAGTGAAGGTTTCTTTATGAACACTGAAGCTTTCTTT.

Only a few counts were recorded for this clone. The chain recombines TRBV5-6 with TRBJ1-5; TRBD1 matches at 9 bases. J gave up 2 bases and V 0 bases, and 6 bases lay outside the gene matches. This CDR3 contains 17 residues. Germline V CDR1 and CDR2: SGHDT, YYEEEE. The CDR3 spells CASSLGRGQGGNQPQHF. CDR3 coding DNA: TGTGCCAGCAGCTTGGGGAGGGGACAGGGTGGCAATCAGCCCCAGCATTTT.

The V and J genes are TRBV6-5 and TRBJ2-1; D call uncertain. From germline, CDR1 is MNHEY and CDR2 SVGAGI. Trimming shortened V by 8 bases and J by 4 bases, and 6 bases separated the two germline ends. The CDR3 loop spans 11 amino acids. The CDR3 DNA sequence: TGTGCCAGCGGTCGGTACAATGAGCAGTTCTTC. As protein: CASGRYNEQFF.

This clone appeared a few times. The chain recombines TRBV27 with TRBJ2-4; no firm D call. Germline-derived CDR1 and CDR2 are MNHEY and SMNVEV (reference sequence). This CDR3 comprises 16 residues. V lost 3 bases and J 0 bases, leaving 12 bases between the germline ends. The CDR3 region has the DNA TGTGCCAGCAGTTTGGGTGTAGGCCTAGCCAAAAACATTCAGTACTTC. Translated: CASSLGVGLAKNIQYF.

V is TRBV27 and J is TRBJ1-1; a weak D match, TRBD1 (6 bases). From germline, CDR1 is MNHEY and CDR2 SMNVEV (reference sequence). The CDR3 loop spans 15 amino acids. Deletions cut 5 bases from V and 5 bases from J, with 18 bases between. CDR3 in amino acids: CASSGRGREKTEAFF. The DNA for the CDR3 is TGTGCCAGCAGTGGTAGGGGGAGAGAGAAGACTGAAGCTTTCTTT.

The chain couples TRBV6-5 to TRBJ1-3, with D maybe TRBD1 (5 bases). V was pared by 5 bases and J by 0 bases, with 11 bases between. The length of the CDR3 is 15 residues. CDR1 is MNHEY, CDR2 SVGAGI, per germline. The CDR3 coding sequence is TGTGCCAGCAGTATCCAGGGTACCTCTGGAAACACCATATATTTT. Its translation: CASSIQGTSGNTIYF.

This chain uses TRBV13 with TRBJ1-2; 7 nucleotides agree with TRBD1. V lost 5 bases to trimming and J lost 4 bases; unmatched junction nucleotides: 7. CDR1 and CDR2 from the germline V gene are PRHDT and FYEKMQ (reference sequence). CDR3 length equals 14 residues. DNA for the CDR3: TGTGCCAGCAGCGAATCGGGACAGTTCTATGGCTACACCTTC. It is translated as CASSESGQFYGYTF.

The J gene is TRBJ1-5, the V gene TRBV5-4, with 9 bases aligning to TRBD1. The CDR3 is 14 residues long. J gave up 8 bases and V 0 bases, and 3 bases lay outside the gene matches. In germline, CDR1 is SGHNT, CDR2 YYREEE (reference sequence). CDR3 sequence: CASSLDRGHEPQHF. CDR3 DNA sequence: TGTGCCAGCAGCTTGGACAGGGGGCACGAGCCCCAGCATTTT.

The gene calls are TRBV6-1 and TRBJ1-2; D may be TRBD1 (6 bases). Germline V gene sequence: CDR1 MNHNS, CDR2 SASEGT. Between the trimmed V and J ends, which lost 2 bases and 8 bases, there was a span of 15 bases. The length of the CDR3 is 14 residues. The CDR3 protein is CASSEHGGREGYTF. The CDR3 bases are TGTGCCAGCAGTGAACATGGGGGGCGAGAAGGCTACACCTTC.